The subject of this entry is one T cell receptor (beta chain). The sample is drawn from a study of blood T cell repertoires in COVID-19. Trimming shortened V by 1 base and J by 1 base, and 10 bases separated the two germline ends. The CDR3 totals 15 residues. CDR1 is MNHEY and CDR2 is SVGAGI in the germline V gene. The assay was immunoSEQ multiplex PCR, and TCRdb's table has in-frame clones only and misses some. The sample includes about 76,000 clones, roughly 85% seen only once; the top ten take approximately 11%. The sequencing input was peripheral blood. The receptor was isolated from a man between 60 and 75 years old with COVID-19, enrolled during active disease. The chain carries TRBV6-5 and TRBJ2-5; a possible D gene is TRBD1 (5 bases). The DNA for the CDR3 is TGTGCCAGCAGTTACTATCCCAGGGCCCAAGAGACCCAGTACTTC. It yields the protein CASSYYPRAQETQYF.